A single sample is the source of the 8 T cell receptor beta chains below, sequenced in a study of cytomegalovirus exposure and HLA in healthy donors listed by TCRdb under 2017. The library was prepared using the immunoSEQ multiplex PCR assay. A mixture of 60 forward primers for TCR Vbeta segments and 13 reverse primers for TCR Jbeta segments was used in the multiplex PCR. Held by TCRdb, this immuneACCESS table contains in-frame sequences only and omits some clones. Under half of the omission traces to an unresolved V gene where checked; the cause of the rest is unknown. The table for this sample lists around 140,000 clones; roughly 90% of them were counted only once. 0.51% of the sample goes to the ten largest clones. Sequencing was carried out using PBMCs. These receptor sequences come from a middle-aged woman in good health and CMV-seronegative.

As to this clone: One junction end does not reproduce the germline sequence, and a read error may be involved. The rearrangement links TRBV7-9 to TRBJ2-1; 9 nucleotides match TRBD2. Germline V lookup: CDR1 SEHNR, CDR2 FQNEAQ (reference sequence). This CDR3 has 15 residues. Here the CDR3 DNA reads TGTTCCAGCAGCAGAACGGGCGGGAGGGGGGATGAGCAGTTCTTC. This sequence encodes CSSSRTGGRGDEQFF.

This clone was counted once. V is TRBV5-1 and J is TRBJ1-5; D ambiguous. V was pared by 7 bases and J by 6 bases, with 17 bases between. Germline V gene sequence: CDR1 SGHRS, CDR2 YFSETQ. This CDR3 is built from 14 residues. CDR3 DNA: TGCGCCAGCTATCCGAGCCCCGGGAGTCAGCCCCAGCATTTT. This encodes CASYPSPGSQPQHF. Using reference TRBV5-1 and TRBJ1-5 for the parts outside the CDR3, the full variable domain is KAGVTQTPRYLIKTRGQQVTLSCSPISGHRSVSWYQQTPGQGLQFLFEYFSETQRNKGNFPGRFSGRQFSNSRSEMNVSTLELGDSALYLCASYPSPGSQPQHFGDGTRLSIL.

This rearrangement joins TRBV9 to TRBJ1-2; 9 bases agree with TRBD1. The CDR3 is 14 residues long. Germline assignment: CDR1 SGDLS and CDR2 YYNGEE. With 4 bases clipped from V and 7 bases from J, the junction kept 8 bases outside the gene matches. The CDR3 sequence: CASSLGTGNLGYTF. CDR3 in DNA: TGTGCCAGCAGCCTGGGGACAGGGAATCTTGGCTACACCTTC.

The chain's CDR3 is CASSATGYRGELFF. The CDR3 nucleotides are TGTGCCAGCAGCGCAACAGGGTATCGCGGGGAGCTGTTTTTT. The rearrangement joins TRBV9 to TRBJ2-2; a possible D gene is TRBD1 (6 bases). This CDR3 is built from 14 residues. V lost 3 bases and J 7 bases, leaving 13 bases between the germline ends. Per germline, CDR1 SGDLS and CDR2 YYNGEE.

The J gene is TRBJ2-2, the V gene TRBV5-1; possible D gene TRBD2, 5 bases. V gave up 0 bases and J gave up 4 bases, with 13 bases separating them. This CDR3 is 16 amino acids long. CDR1 is SGHRS, CDR2 YFSETQ, per germline. CDR3 loop: CASSLVAGRVTGELFF. For the CDR3, the DNA is TGCGCCAGCAGCTTGGTTGCGGGTCGGGTCACCGGGGAGCTGTTTTTT.

This chain joins TRBV5-4 and TRBJ2-3; TRBD2 aligns across 13 bases. Germline assignment: CDR1 SGHNT and CDR2 YYREEE (reference sequence). Trimming took 4 bases from V and 4 from J; bases not matched to a gene: 6. This CDR3 spans 16 amino acids. This CDR3 reads CASSPGTSGMSDTQYF. The CDR3 DNA sequence: TGTGCCAGCAGCCCAGGGACTAGCGGGATGTCAGATACGCAGTATTTT.

The chain has TRBV19 and TRBJ1-5, with D possibly TRBD1 on 5 matching bases. V dropped 2 bases and J dropped 0 bases, with 8 bases sitting between them. This CDR3 region has 15 residues. CDR1 is LNHDA and CDR2 is SQIVND in the germline V gene (reference sequence). The CDR3 DNA is TGTGCCAGTAGTATAACGGGGGTTAGCAATCAGCCCCAGCATTTT. Amino acid sequence: CASSITGVSNQPQHF.

The chain has TRBV19 and TRBJ2-1; 7 bases are shared with TRBD2. The CDR3 is 14 residues long. Germline CDR1 reads LNHDA; CDR2 reads SQIVND (reference sequence). The trim removed 2 bases at V and 5 bases at J, leaving 3 bases unmatched. CDR3 in amino acids: CASSISRGDNEQFF. The DNA of the CDR3 is TGTGCCAGTAGTATAAGTCGGGGGGACAATGAGCAGTTCTTC.